A single sample is the source of the 21 T cell receptor beta chains below, sequenced in a study of CD8+ T cells in alopecia areata (dated by TCRdb to 2017 to 2018). Preparation of the library involved the immunoSEQ multiplex PCR assay. RNA was extracted from all samples and reverse transcribed into cDNA, which served as template for TCR sequencing. TCRdb re-hosts the immuneACCESS table, in-frame sequences only. Its copies lack some clones; in the studies checked, an unresolved V gene accounts for under half of them, and the cause for the rest is not known. The sample yields 150,000 to 200,000 clones; over 45% were counted once. The ten top clones hold 5.5% of the sample. What this sample's time point label stands for: around 24 weeks on oral tofacitinib. The sample's treatment or condition label, in plain terms: oral pan-JAK inhibitor, 5-10 mg twice daily. Sequencing used CD4+ T cells sorted from blood, obtained at week 24, from a patient treated with tofacitinib. Receptors originate from a human donor with alopecia areata.

The V call is TRBV27, the J call TRBJ2-2; D not certain. CDR3 length: 16 amino acids. Germline CDR1 is MNHEY and CDR2 is SMNVEV (reference sequence). The germline V and J ends were trimmed by 5 bases and 0 bases, with 13 bases remaining between them. For the CDR3, the DNA is TGTGCCAGCAGTCGAGACGGAAATCCGAACACCGGGGAGCTGTTTTTT. This sequence encodes CASSRDGNPNTGELFF.

The chain employs TRBV7-9 and TRBJ2-1; TRBD2 might be the D (5 bases). Germline values: CDR1 SEHNR, CDR2 FQNEAQ (reference sequence). This CDR3 region has 14 residues. V lost 3 bases to trimming and J lost 9 bases, with 15 bases between them. This CDR3 reads CASSFVVAGSEQFF. DNA for the CDR3: TGTGCCAGCAGCTTCGTAGTTGCTGGGAGTGAGCAGTTCTTC.

As for this clone: The junction does not match germline at one end; this may be a read error. The CDR3, as DNA: TGCGCCAGCAGCTTGCAGCCGACTAGCGGGAGCCCTTTGGTAGACTTC. Translated: CASSLQPTSGSPLVDF. J is TRBJ2-7 and V is TRBV5-1; 12 positions agree with TRBD2. In germline, CDR1 is SGHRS, CDR2 YFSETQ. This CDR3 is built from 16 residues.

The chain couples TRBV18 to TRBJ1-1; 8 bases align to TRBD1. J gave up 2 bases and V 4 bases, and 3 bases lay outside the gene matches. Per the germline V gene, CDR1 is KGHSH and CDR2 is LQKENI. CDR3 size: 14 residues. The CDR3 nucleotides are TGTGCCAGCTCACAGGACAGGGCTAACACTGAAGCTTTCTTT. Protein sequence: CASSQDRANTEAFF. The variable domain in full, with the rest retrieved from reference TRBV18 and TRBJ1-1, is NAGVMQNPRHLVRRRGQEARLRCSPMKGHSHVYWYRQLPEEGLKFMVYLQKENIIDESGMPKERFSAEFPKEGPSILRIQQVVRGDSAAYFCASSQDRANTEAFFGQGTRLTVV.

CDR3 in amino acids: CASSLLYEQYF. In DNA, the CDR3 is TGTGCCAGCAGCCTCCTCTACGAGCAGTACTTC. V and J are TRBV7-2 and TRBJ2-7; D is unresolved. CDR1 SGHTA and CDR2 FQGNSA come from the germline V gene. V lost 5 bases to trimming and J lost 3 bases, with 5 bases between them. CDR3 size: 11 residues.

The V and J genes are TRBV5-1 and TRBJ2-2, with TRBD2 matching 7 bases. CDR1 is SGHRS, CDR2 YFSETQ, per germline. This CDR3 is built from 15 residues. J gave up 3 bases and V 1 base, and 3 bases lay outside the gene matches. CDR3 coding DNA: TGCGCCAGCAGCTTGTTCAGCGGGGACACCGGGGAGCTGTTTTTT. It is translated as CASSLFSGDTGELFF.

This chain connects TRBV4-1 to TRBJ2-7; D unresolved. Looked up from germline, CDR1 is MGHRA and CDR2 is YSYEKL. The ends were cut back, 2 bases at V and 0 bases at J, with 8 bases in the middle. This CDR3 comprises 14 residues. The CDR3 protein is CASSQPGVSYEQYF. CDR3 nucleotide sequence: TGCGCCAGCAGCCAACCCGGCGTCTCCTACGAGCAGTACTTC.

This clone was counted a few times. The V call is TRBV5-1, the J call TRBJ2-1; D not resolved. The CDR3 is 16 residues long. V lost 5 bases, J lost 0 bases, and 15 bases lay in between. CDR1 and CDR2 from the germline V gene are SGHRS and YFSETQ. Written as DNA, the CDR3 is TGCGCCAGCAGTCCCGCCCGGGTCGACTCCTACAATGAGCAGTTCTTC. Its translation is CASSPARVDSYNEQFF.

This chain connects TRBV20-1 to TRBJ2-3; D gene uncertain. Germline CDR1 and CDR2: DFQATT and SNEGSKA (reference sequence). The CDR3 is made up of 11 amino acids. The ends were cut back, 1 base at V and 5 bases at J, with 4 bases in the middle. CDR3 nucleotide sequence: TGCAGTGCTAGAGGCCTAGATACGCAGTATTTT. This encodes CSARGLDTQYF.

This clone has a count of ten or more. This chain uses TRBV9 with TRBJ2-5; TRBD1 aligns across 7 bases. V lost 3 bases and J lost 5; bases outside the gene matches: 13. Germline lookup yields CDR1 SGDLS and CDR2 YYNGEE. The CDR3 has 16 amino acids. The CDR3 nucleotides read TGTGCCAGCAGCGAAAGAACAGGGGCCCTGGGGGAGACCCAGTACTTC. Protein: CASSERTGALGETQYF.

This chain links TRBV7-2 with TRBJ2-4, with 7 bases matching TRBD2. V was pared by 2 bases and J by 8 bases, with 3 bases of the junction left unmatched. Per the germline V gene, CDR1 is SGHTA and CDR2 is FQGNSA. This CDR3 region has 13 residues. DNA of the CDR3: TGTGCCAGCAGCTTATCGGGGAGGGACATTCAGTACTTC. It translates to CASSLSGRDIQYF.

The rearrangement uses TRBV30 and TRBJ2-3, with D possibly matching TRBD1 (6 bases). CDR3 size: 13 residues. Trimming shortened V by 2 bases and J by 4 bases, and 10 bases separated the two germline ends. Germline V gene data show CDR1 as GTSNPN and CDR2 as SVGIG (reference sequence). The CDR3 DNA reads TGTGCCTGGAGTTACAGGGTGGCAGATACGCAGTATTTT. Residues: CAWSYRVADTQYF.

The rearrangement links TRBV11-3 to TRBJ2-4; tentatively, D is TRBD1 or TRBD2 (6 bases each). V lost 5 bases to trimming and J lost 1 base, with 12 bases between them. Looked up from germline, CDR1 is SGHNT and CDR2 is YENEEA. This CDR3 comprises 15 residues. The CDR3, as DNA: TGTGCCAGCAGCCCCGGGGGCGCCGCCAAAAACATTCAGTACTTC. It yields the protein CASSPGGAAKNIQYF.

The genes are TRBV5-1 and TRBJ2-1; tentative D call: TRBD1 (6 bases). The CDR3 extends over 14 amino acids. The germline V gene has CDR1 SGHRS and CDR2 YFSETQ. With 4 bases removed from V and 8 bases from J, the gap between germline ends came to 16 bases. The CDR3 bases are TGCGCCAGCAGCCCAGACAGGCCAAGCGATGAGCAGTTCTTC. Protein product: CASSPDRPSDEQFF. Combining the CDR3 with reference TRBV5-1 and TRBJ2-1 gives the whole variable domain KAGVTQTPRYLIKTRGQQVTLSCSPISGHRSVSWYQQTPGQGLQFLFEYFSETQRNKGNFPGRFSGRQFSNSRSEMNVSTLELGDSALYLCASSPDRPSDEQFFGPGTRLTVL.

This chain connects TRBV30 to TRBJ1-2, with D perhaps matching TRBD1 (5 bases). V dropped 6 bases and J dropped 2 bases, with 10 bases sitting between them. Germline-derived CDR1 and CDR2 are GTSNPN and SVGIG (reference sequence). This CDR3 is built from 12 residues. The CDR3 coding sequence is TGTGCCTGCGGGACGGTCAACTATGGCTACACCTTC. It is translated as CACGTVNYGYTF. The full variable domain, with the rest looked up from reference TRBV30 and TRBJ1-2, is SQTIHQWPATLVQPVGSPLSLECTVEGTSNPNLYWYRQAAGRGLQLLFYSVGIGQISSEVPQNLSASRPQDRQFILSSKKLLLSDSGFYLCACGTVNYGYTFGSGTRLTVV.

V usage is TRBV27 and J usage is TRBJ1-1; D perhaps matches TRBD1 (6 bases). CDR1 is MNHEY, CDR2 SMNVEV, per germline (reference sequence). The CDR3 totals 15 residues. V shed 4 bases and J shed 7 bases, with 19 bases lying between them. The CDR3 here is CASSSWGGPKFEAFF. For the CDR3, the DNA is TGTGCCAGCAGTTCTTGGGGGGGGCCCAAATTTGAAGCTTTCTTT.

The V call is TRBV6-5, the J call TRBJ1-4; D is ambiguous. Germline V lookup: CDR1 MNHEY, CDR2 SVGAGI. V lost 6 bases and J 5 bases, leaving 16 bases between the germline ends. The CDR3 spans 15 residues. CDR3 region: CASSERGIVNEKLFF. The CDR3, as DNA: TGTGCCAGCAGCGAACGGGGAATAGTAAATGAAAAACTGTTTTTT.

This clone was detected a few times. The chain recombines TRBV7-9 with TRBJ2-5, with 7 nucleotides matching TRBD1. The ends lost 5 bases at V and 2 bases at J; junction bases unmatched: 5. CDR3 length: 14 residues. Germline CDR1 and CDR2: SEHNR and FQNEAQ (reference sequence). The CDR3 here is CASSAKGQQETQYF. The CDR3 DNA follows: TGTGCCAGCAGCGCCAAGGGACAGCAAGAGACCCAGTACTTC. The full variable domain, rest sourced from reference TRBV7-9 and TRBJ2-5, is DTGVSQNPRHKITKRGQNVTFRCDPISEHNRLYWYRQTLGQGPEFLTYFQNEAQLEKSRLLSDRFSAERPKGSFSTLEIQRTEQGDSAMYLCASSAKGQQETQYFGPGTRLLVL.

The chain joins TRBV6-5 to TRBJ1-6, with a tentative D call TRBD1 (6 bases). From germline, CDR1 is MNHEY and CDR2 SVGAGI. Trimming took off 6 bases at V and 8 bases at J, with 14 bases between the two ends. This CDR3 has 14 residues. The CDR3 bases are TGTGCCAGCAGAAATGGGGGGGCGGATTCACCCCTCCACTTT. Translated: CASRNGGADSPLHF.

This clone was picked up a small number of times. The DNA for the CDR3 is TGTGCCAGCAGCCCTTCTGCCCGGGAGGAGAAGTCAGCTAACTATGGCTACACCTTC. The encoded protein is CASSPSAREEKSANYGYTF. The chain couples TRBV7-9 to TRBJ1-2; D unclear. V was cut by 5 bases and J by 0 bases, with 25 bases left in between. The germline V gene encodes CDR1 SEHNR and CDR2 FQNEAQ (reference sequence). The CDR3 consists of 19 residues. Supplemented by reference TRBV7-9 and TRBJ1-2, the full variable domain reads DTGVSQNPRHKITKRGQNVTFRCDPISEHNRLYWYRQTLGQGPEFLTYFQNEAQLEKSRLLSDRFSAERPKGSFSTLEIQRTEQGDSAMYLCASSPSAREEKSANYGYTFGSGTRLTVV.

The chain links TRBV5-1 to TRBJ1-3; weak D call: TRBD1 (5 bases). Deletions cut 3 bases from V and 0 bases from J, with 10 bases between. There are 15 residues in the CDR3. Germline CDR1 SGHRS, CDR2 YFSETQ. CDR3 nucleotides: TGCGCCAGCAGCTATACAGGAGTCTCTGGAAACACCATATATTTT. Protein sequence: CASSYTGVSGNTIYF.